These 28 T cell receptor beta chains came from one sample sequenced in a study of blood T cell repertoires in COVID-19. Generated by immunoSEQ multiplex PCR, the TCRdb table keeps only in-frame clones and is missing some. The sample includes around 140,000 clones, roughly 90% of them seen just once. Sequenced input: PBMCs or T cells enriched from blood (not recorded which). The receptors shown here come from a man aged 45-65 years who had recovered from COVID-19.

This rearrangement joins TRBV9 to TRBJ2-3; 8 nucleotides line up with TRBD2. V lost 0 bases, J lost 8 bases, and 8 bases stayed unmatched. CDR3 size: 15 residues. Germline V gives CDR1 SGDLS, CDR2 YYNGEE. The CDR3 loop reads CASSVDLSGSVTQYF. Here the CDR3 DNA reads TGTGCCAGCAGCGTAGATCTAAGCGGGAGCGTTACGCAGTATTTT.

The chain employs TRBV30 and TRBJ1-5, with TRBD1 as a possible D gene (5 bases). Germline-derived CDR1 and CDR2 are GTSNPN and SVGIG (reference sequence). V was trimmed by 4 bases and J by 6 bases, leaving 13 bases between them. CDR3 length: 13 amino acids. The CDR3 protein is CAWTHGGVQPQHF. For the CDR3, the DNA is TGTGCCTGGACCCATGGGGGGGTTCAGCCCCAGCATTTT.

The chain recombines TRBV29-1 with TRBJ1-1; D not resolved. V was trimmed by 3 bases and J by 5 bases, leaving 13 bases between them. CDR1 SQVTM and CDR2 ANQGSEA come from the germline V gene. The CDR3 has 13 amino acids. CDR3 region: CSVDQTYGTEAFF. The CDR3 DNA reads TGCAGCGTTGACCAAACGTACGGGACTGAAGCTTTCTTT.

CDR3 DNA sequence: TGTGCCAGCAGTACACAGGTCGGTGAAAAACTGTTTTTT. Amino acids: CASSTQVGEKLFF. The rearrangement uses TRBV12-3 or TRBV12-4 and TRBJ1-4, with a weak D call TRBD1 (5 bases). This CDR3 region has 13 residues. V was clipped by 5 bases and J by 7 bases, with 11 bases between them.

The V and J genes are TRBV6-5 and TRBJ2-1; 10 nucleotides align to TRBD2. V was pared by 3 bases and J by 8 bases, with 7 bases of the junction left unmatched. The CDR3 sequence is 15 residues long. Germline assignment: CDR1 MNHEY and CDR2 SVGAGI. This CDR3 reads CASSYLAGAFDEQFF. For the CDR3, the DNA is TGTGCCAGCAGTTATCTAGCGGGAGCTTTCGATGAGCAGTTCTTC.

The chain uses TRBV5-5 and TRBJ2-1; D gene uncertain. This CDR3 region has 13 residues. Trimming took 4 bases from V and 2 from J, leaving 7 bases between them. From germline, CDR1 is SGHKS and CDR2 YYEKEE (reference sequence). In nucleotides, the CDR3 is TGTGCCAGCAGCGCGCTAGCCTACAATGAGCAGTTCTTC. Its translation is CASSALAYNEQFF.

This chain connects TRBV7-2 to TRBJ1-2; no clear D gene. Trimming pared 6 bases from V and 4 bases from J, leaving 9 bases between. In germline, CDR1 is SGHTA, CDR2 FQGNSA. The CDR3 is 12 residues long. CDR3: CASSFPGYGYTF. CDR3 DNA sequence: TGTGCCAGCAGTTTTCCAGGCTATGGCTACACCTTC.

CDR3 coding DNA: TGTGCCAGCAGCTCCTCGGGGTACAATGGCTACACCTTC. It encodes CASSSSGYNGYTF. This chain links TRBV11-1 with TRBJ1-2, with unresolved D. This CDR3 has 13 residues. With 4 bases removed from V and 6 bases from J, the gap between germline ends came to 12 bases. Looked up from germline, CDR1 is SGHAT and CDR2 is FQDESV (reference sequence).

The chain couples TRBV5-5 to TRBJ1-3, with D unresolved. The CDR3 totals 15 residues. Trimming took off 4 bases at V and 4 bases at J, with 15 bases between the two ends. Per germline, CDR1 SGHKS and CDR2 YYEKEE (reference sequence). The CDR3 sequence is CASSPQAGSGNTIYF. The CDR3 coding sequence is TGTGCCAGCAGCCCCCAAGCGGGGAGCGGAAACACCATATATTTT. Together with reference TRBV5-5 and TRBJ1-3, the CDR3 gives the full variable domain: DAGVTQSPTHLIKTRGQQVTLRCSPISGHKSVSWYQQVLGQGPQFIFQYYEKEERGRGNFPDRFSARQFPNYSSELNVNALLLGDSALYLCASSPQAGSGNTIYFGEGSWLTVV.

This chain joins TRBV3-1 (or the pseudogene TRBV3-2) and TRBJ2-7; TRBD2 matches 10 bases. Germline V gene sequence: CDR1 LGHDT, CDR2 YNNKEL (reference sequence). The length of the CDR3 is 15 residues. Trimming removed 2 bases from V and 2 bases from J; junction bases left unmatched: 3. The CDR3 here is CASSQLAGETYEQYF. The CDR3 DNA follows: TGTGCCAGCAGCCAACTAGCGGGGGAGACCTACGAGCAGTACTTC.

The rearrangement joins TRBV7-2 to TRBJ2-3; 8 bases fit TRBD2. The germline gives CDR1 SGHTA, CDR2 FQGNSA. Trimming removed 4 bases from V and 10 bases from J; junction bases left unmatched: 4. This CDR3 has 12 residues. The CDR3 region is CASSSSGRAQYF. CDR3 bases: TGTGCCAGCAGCTCGAGCGGGAGAGCGCAGTATTTT.

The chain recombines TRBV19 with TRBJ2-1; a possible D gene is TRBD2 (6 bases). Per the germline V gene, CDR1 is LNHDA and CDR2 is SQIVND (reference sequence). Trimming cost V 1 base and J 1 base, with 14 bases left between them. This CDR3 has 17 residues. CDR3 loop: CASSIGGLAFSYNEQFF. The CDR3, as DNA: TGTGCCAGTAGTATAGGGGGCCTAGCGTTTTCCTACAATGAGCAGTTCTTC.

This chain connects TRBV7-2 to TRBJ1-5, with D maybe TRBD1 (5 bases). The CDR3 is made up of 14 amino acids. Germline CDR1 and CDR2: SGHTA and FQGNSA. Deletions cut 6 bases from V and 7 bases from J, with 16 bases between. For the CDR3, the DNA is TGTGCCAGCAGGGAGGGGCAGGACTTCCAGCCCCAGCATTTT. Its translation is CASREGQDFQPQHF.

CDR3 protein: CASSPRSSSYNSPLHF. For the CDR3, the DNA is TGTGCCAGCAGTCCGAGGTCGAGCTCCTATAATTCACCCCTCCACTTT. V and J are TRBV28 and TRBJ1-6; D gene unclear. The CDR3 spans 16 residues. Trimming removed 5 bases from V and 0 bases from J, with 11 bases in between. Germline V lookup: CDR1 MDHEN, CDR2 SYDVKM.

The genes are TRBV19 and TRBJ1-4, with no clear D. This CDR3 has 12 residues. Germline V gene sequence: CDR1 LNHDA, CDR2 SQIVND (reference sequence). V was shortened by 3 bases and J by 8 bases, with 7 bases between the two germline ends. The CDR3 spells CASSIVEEKLFF. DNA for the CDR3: TGTGCCAGTAGTATCGTTGAGGAAAAACTGTTTTTT.

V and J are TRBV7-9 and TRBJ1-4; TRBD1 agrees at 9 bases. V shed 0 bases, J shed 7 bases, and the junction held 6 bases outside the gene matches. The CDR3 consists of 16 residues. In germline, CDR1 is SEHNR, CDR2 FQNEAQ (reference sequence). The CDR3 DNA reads TGTGCCAGCAGCTTAGCGCTCAGGACAGGGGCTGAAAAACTGTTTTTT. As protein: CASSLALRTGAEKLFF.

The CDR3 is CASSIGLQNIQYF. The CDR3 DNA reads as TGTGCCAGCAGCATAGGACTCCAAAACATTCAGTACTTC. This sequence joins TRBV11-2 and TRBJ2-4, with a weak D call TRBD2 (5 bases). The V and J ends lost 5 bases and 5 bases respectively, with 10 bases between them. In germline, CDR1 is SGHAT, CDR2 FQNNGV. The CDR3 has 13 amino acids.

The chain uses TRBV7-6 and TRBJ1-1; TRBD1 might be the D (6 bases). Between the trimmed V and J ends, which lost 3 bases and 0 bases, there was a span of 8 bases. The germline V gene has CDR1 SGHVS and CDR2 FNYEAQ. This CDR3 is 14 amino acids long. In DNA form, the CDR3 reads TGTGCCAGCAGCTTGCAGGGGATGAACACTGAAGCTTTCTTT. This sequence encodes CASSLQGMNTEAFF.

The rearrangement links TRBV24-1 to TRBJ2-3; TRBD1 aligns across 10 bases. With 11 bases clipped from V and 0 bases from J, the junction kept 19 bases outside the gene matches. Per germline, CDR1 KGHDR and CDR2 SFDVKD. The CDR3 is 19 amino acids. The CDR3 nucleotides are TGTGCCATCTCCGGGACAGGGGAGGTAGGCGGGAGAAGCACAGATACGCAGTATTTT. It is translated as CAISGTGEVGGRSTDTQYF.

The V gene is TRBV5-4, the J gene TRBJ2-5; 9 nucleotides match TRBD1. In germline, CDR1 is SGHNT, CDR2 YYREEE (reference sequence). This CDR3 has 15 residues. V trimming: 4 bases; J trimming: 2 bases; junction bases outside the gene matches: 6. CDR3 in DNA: TGTGCCAGCAGCCTAGGGACAGGGCAACAAGAGACCCAGTACTTC. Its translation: CASSLGTGQQETQYF. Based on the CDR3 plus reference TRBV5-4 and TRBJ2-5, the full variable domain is ETGVTQSPTHLIKTRGQQVTLRCSSQSGHNTVSWYQQALGQGPQFIFQYYREEENGRGNFPPRFSGLQFPNYSSELNVNALELDDSALYLCASSLGTGQQETQYFGPGTRLLVL.

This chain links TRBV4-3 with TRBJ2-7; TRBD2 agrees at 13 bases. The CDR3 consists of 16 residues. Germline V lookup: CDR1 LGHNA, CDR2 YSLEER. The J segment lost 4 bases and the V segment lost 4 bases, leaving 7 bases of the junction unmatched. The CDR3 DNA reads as TGCGCCAGCAGCCGAGGACTAGCGGGAGCGGGTTACGAGCAGTACTTC. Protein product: CASSRGLAGAGYEQYF.

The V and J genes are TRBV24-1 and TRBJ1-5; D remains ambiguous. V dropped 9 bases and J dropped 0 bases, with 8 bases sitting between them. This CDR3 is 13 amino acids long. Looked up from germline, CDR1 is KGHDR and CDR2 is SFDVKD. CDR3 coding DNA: TGTGCCACCCAGTACAATAGCAATCAGCCCCAGCATTTT. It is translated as CATQYNSNQPQHF.

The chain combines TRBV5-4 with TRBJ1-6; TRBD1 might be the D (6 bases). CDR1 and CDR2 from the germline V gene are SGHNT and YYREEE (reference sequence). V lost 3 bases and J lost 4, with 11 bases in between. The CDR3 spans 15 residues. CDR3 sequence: CASSSDGQYNSPLHF. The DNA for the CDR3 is TGTGCCAGCAGCTCGGACGGACAGTATAATTCACCCCTCCACTTT.

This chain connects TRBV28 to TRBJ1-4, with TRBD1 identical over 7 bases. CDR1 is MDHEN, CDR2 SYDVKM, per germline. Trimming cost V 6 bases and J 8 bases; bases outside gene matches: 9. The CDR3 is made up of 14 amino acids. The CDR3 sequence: CASRPTGWGEKLFF. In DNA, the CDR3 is TGTGCCAGCAGGCCGACAGGGTGGGGCGAAAAACTGTTTTTT.

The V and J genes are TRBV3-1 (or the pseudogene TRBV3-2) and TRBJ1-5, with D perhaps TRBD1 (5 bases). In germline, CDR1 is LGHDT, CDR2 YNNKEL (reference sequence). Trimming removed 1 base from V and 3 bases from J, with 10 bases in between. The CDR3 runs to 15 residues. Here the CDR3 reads CASSQASGFNQPQHF. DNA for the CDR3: TGTGCCAGCAGCCAAGCTTCAGGGTTCAATCAGCCCCAGCATTTT.

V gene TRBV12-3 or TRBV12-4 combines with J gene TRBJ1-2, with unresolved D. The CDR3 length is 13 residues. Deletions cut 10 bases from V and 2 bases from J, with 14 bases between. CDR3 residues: CATINTENYGYTF. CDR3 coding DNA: TGTGCCACAATAAATACAGAAAACTATGGCTACACCTTC.

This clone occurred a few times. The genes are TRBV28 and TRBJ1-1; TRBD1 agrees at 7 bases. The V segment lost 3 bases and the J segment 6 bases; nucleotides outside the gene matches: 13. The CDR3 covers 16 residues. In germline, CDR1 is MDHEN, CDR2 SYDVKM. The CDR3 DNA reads TGTGCCAGCAGTTTGCAACCGGGACAGTTGAAGGCTGAAGCTTTCTTT. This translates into CASSLQPGQLKAEAFF.

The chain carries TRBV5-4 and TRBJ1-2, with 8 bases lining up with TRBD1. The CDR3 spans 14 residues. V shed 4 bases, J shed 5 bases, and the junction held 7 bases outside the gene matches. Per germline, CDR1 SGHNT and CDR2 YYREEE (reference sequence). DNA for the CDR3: TGTGCCAGCAGCCTCGACAGGGGCGGGTATGGCTACACCTTC. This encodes CASSLDRGGYGYTF. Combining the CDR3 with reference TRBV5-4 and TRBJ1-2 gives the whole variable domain ETGVTQSPTHLIKTRGQQVTLRCSSQSGHNTVSWYQQALGQGPQFIFQYYREEENGRGNFPPRFSGLQFPNYSSELNVNALELDDSALYLCASSLDRGGYGYTFGSGTRLTVV.